Shown below are 8 T cell receptor beta chains from a single sample sequenced in a study of cytomegalovirus exposure and HLA in healthy donors. Primers for the PCR totalled 60 Vbeta and 13 Jbeta. Profiled with immunoSEQ multiplex PCR; TCRdb holds only in-frame clones, not every one. The table has about 130,000 clones, 70% to 80% seen once; the top ten hold around 2%. The sequenced material came from PBMCs. Receptors were obtained from a man in his thirties or forties in good health and CMV-seronegative.

The chain uses TRBV7-3 and TRBJ1-1; 9 bases fit TRBD1. CDR1 SGHTA and CDR2 FQGTGA come from the germline V gene. The CDR3 is made up of 14 amino acids. V gave up 5 bases and J gave up 1 base; unmatched junction bases: 2. The CDR3 region is CASSEQGANTEAFF. The CDR3 bases are TGTGCCAGCAGCGAACAGGGGGCGAACACTGAAGCTTTCTTT.

The chain uses TRBV15 and TRBJ1-1; D is possibly TRBD1 (5 bases). The CDR3 has 15 residues. V was cut by 4 bases and J by 4 bases, with 16 bases left in between. The germline gives CDR1 LNHNV, CDR2 YYDKDF (reference sequence). CDR3 protein: CATSKTGAGITEAFF. The CDR3 nucleotides are TGTGCCACCAGCAAAACCGGGGCGGGGATCACTGAAGCTTTCTTT.

DNA for the CDR3: TGTGCCAGCAGCCGATCTCGGACTAGCCTCCATGAGCAGTTCTTC. Its protein product is CASSRSRTSLHEQFF. V and J are TRBV6-5 and TRBJ2-1, with 8 nucleotides matching TRBD2. Germline lookup yields CDR1 MNHEY and CDR2 SVGAGI. The CDR3 runs 15 residues. Germline trimming cut 6 bases from V and 8 bases from J; bases unmatched to any gene: 12.

A few counts support this clone. The gene calls are TRBV5-6 and TRBJ2-3; weak D call: TRBD2 (6 bases). Deletions cut 7 bases from V and 0 bases from J, with 9 bases between. The CDR3 contains 13 residues. Germline V gene lookup returns CDR1 SGHDT and CDR2 YYEEEE. The CDR3 loop reads CASWGDSTDTQYF. DNA for the CDR3: TGTGCCAGCTGGGGGGACAGCACAGATACGCAGTATTTT.

The V gene is TRBV30, the J gene TRBJ1-1, with D possibly TRBD1 on 5 matching bases. The CDR3 is made up of 13 amino acids. The V gene lost 4 bases and the J gene lost 11 bases, with 20 bases spanning the gap. Germline CDR1 is GTSNPN and CDR2 is SVGIG (reference sequence). CDR3 amino acids: CAWTMVLGTGAFF. The CDR3, as DNA: TGTGCCTGGACGATGGTACTGGGGACTGGGGCTTTCTTT.

The genes are TRBV19 and TRBJ1-2; D unresolved. Germline values: CDR1 LNHDA, CDR2 SQIVND (reference sequence). With 4 bases removed from V and 3 bases from J, the gap between germline ends came to 6 bases. This CDR3 contains 12 residues. This chain's CDR3 is CASSTGDYGYTF. CDR3 DNA: TGTGCCAGTAGTACAGGCGACTATGGCTACACCTTC.

This rearrangement joins TRBV13 to TRBJ1-2; D unresolved. The V and J ends lost 0 bases and 7 bases respectively, with 21 bases between them. This CDR3 spans 17 amino acids. Per the germline V gene, CDR1 is PRHDT and CDR2 is FYEKMQ (reference sequence). In DNA form, the CDR3 reads TGTGCCAGCAGCTTAGGCACGCCAGAACTACCCCTTTCTGGCTACACCTTC. As protein: CASSLGTPELPLSGYTF.

This clone was observed a few times. V usage is TRBV2 and J usage is TRBJ2-7; 8 bases line up with TRBD1. V shed 7 bases and J 3 bases; nucleotides not matched to a gene: 17. This CDR3 spans 17 amino acids. Germline CDR1 is SNHLY and CDR2 is FYNNEI. Here the CDR3 reads CASINPLTGGKSYEQYF. In DNA, the CDR3 is TGTGCCAGCATCAACCCGCTCACAGGGGGAAAGAGCTACGAGCAGTACTTC. Supplemented by reference TRBV2 and TRBJ2-7, the full variable domain reads EPEVTQTPSHQVTQMGQEVILRCVPISNHLYFYWYRQILGQKVEFLVSFYNNEISEKSEIFDDQFSVERPDGSNFTLKIRSTKLEDSAMYFCASINPLTGGKSYEQYFGPGTRLTVT.